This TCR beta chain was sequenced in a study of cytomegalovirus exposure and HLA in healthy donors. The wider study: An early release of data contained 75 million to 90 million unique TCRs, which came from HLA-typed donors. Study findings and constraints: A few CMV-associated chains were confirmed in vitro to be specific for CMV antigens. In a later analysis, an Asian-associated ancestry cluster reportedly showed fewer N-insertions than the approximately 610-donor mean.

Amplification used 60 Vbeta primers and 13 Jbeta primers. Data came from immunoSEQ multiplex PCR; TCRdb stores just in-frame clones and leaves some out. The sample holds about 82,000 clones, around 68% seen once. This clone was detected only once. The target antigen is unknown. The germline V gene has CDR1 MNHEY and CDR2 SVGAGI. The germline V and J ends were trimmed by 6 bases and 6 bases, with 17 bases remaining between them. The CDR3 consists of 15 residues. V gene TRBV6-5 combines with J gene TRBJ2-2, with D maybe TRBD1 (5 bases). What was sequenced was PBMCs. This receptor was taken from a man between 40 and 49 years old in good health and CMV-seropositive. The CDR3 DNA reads TGTGCCAGCAGCCCCCCCAGGGTACGGTCCGGGGAGCTGTTTTTT. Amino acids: CASSPPRVRSGELFF.